The clone carrying this T cell receptor beta chain was recorded a few times. Its target is not known. With template switching, a universal primer site was added, and the cDNA carried unique molecular identifiers. A single record per CDR3 protein comes from TCRdb applying MiXCR to the 5' RACE reads. The sample has hundreds of thousands of distinct CDR3 sequences; roughly 7.5% are singletons. This record comes from a study of identical twins. Points from the study as a whole: The models gave estimates that fell short of the out-of-frame TCR alpha sharing seen in monozygotic twins.

With no exceptions, donors were healthy Caucasians. This same sample was also part of a study on yellow fever vaccine responses in identical twins.

The source of this sequence is a woman between 18 and 29 years old in good health. The sample was memory (CD45RO+) T cells sorted from blood.

CDR3: CASSLDSKGRQEQYF. CDR3 nucleotides: TGTGCCAGCAGCTTAGATTCTAAGGGGCGACAAGAGCAGTACTTC. The chain has TRBV7-2 and TRBJ2-7; D perhaps matches TRBD1 (5 bases). Between the trimmed V and J ends, which lost 1 base and 7 bases, there was a span of 17 bases. The CDR3 has 15 amino acids. Germline CDR1 is SGHTA and CDR2 is FQGNSA. Drawing the rest from reference TRBV7-2 and TRBJ2-7, the complete variable domain is GAGVSQSPSNKVTEKGKDVELRCDPISGHTALYWYRQSLGQGLEFLIYFQGNSAPDKSGLPSDRFSAERTGGSVSTLTIQRTQQEDSAVYLCASSLDSKGRQEQYFGPGTRLTVT.